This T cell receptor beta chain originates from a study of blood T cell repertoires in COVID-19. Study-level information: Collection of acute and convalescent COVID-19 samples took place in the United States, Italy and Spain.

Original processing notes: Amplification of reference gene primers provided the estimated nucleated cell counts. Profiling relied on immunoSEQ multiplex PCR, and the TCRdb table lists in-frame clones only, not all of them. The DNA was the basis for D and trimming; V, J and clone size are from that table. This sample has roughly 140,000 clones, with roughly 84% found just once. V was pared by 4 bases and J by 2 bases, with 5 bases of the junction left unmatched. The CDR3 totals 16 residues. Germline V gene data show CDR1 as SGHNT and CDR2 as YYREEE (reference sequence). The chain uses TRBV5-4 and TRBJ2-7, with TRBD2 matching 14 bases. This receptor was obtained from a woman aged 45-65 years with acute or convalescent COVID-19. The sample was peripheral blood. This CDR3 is CASSKGLAGVTYEQYF. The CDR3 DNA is TGTGCCAGCAGCAAGGGACTAGCGGGGGTAACCTACGAGCAGTACTTC.